A single sample is the source of the 11 T cell receptor beta chains below, sequenced in a study of early T cells in non-severe SARS-CoV-2 infection. TCRdb re-called the 5' RACE reads with MiXCR, one entry per CDR3 protein. Of about 76,000 distinct CDR3 sequences listed, approximately 10% were seen once; the top ten hold about 4.5%. The sample taken for sequencing was whole blood. The source of these receptors is an adult who was a healthcare worker with PCR-confirmed SARS-CoV-2 infection or an uninfected control (not recorded which).

There are a few counts of this clonotype. The chain uses TRBV15 and TRBJ2-7; D gene unclear. Looked up from germline, CDR1 is LNHNV and CDR2 is YYDKDF (reference sequence). Trimming left V 1 base short and J 0 bases short, with 7 bases between. This CDR3 region has 14 residues. The CDR3 spells CATSRVRSSYEQYF. The CDR3 DNA sequence: TGTGCCACCAGCAGAGTGAGGTCCTCCTACGAGCAGTACTTC.

This clonotype was found a few times. The CDR3 reads CSARDIMGQGTHEQYF. In DNA form, the CDR3 reads TGCAGTGCTAGAGATATTATGGGGCAGGGTACACACGAGCAGTACTTC. The gene calls are TRBV20-1 and TRBJ2-7, with D possibly matching TRBD1 (5 bases). Per the germline V gene, CDR1 is DFQATT and CDR2 is SNEGSKA (reference sequence). CDR3 length: 16 residues. V was clipped by 0 bases and J by 5 bases, with 20 bases between them.

This chain links TRBV2 with TRBJ2-6; D not certain. V lost 8 bases to trimming and J lost 2 bases, with 10 bases between them. The CDR3 length is 14 residues. Germline values: CDR1 SNHLY, CDR2 FYNNEI. The CDR3 sequence is CASWTGPGANVLTF. The CDR3 DNA reads as TGTGCCAGCTGGACCGGCCCTGGGGCCAACGTCCTGACTTTC.

This clonotype appeared a few times. This chain links TRBV10-3 with TRBJ1-2; TRBD1 aligns across 11 bases. The CDR3 length is 15 residues. J was trimmed by 6 bases and V by 1 base; bases with no gene match: 4. Germline V gene sequence: CDR1 ENHRY, CDR2 SYGVKD. CDR3: CAISEWTGGANGYTF. The CDR3 DNA is TGTGCCATCAGTGAGTGGACAGGGGGCGCGAATGGCTACACCTTC.

This clonotype was seen a few times. V usage is TRBV5-5 and J usage is TRBJ1-2; 11 bases agree with TRBD1. CDR3 length equals 16 residues. Losses at the gene ends were 4 bases for V and 7 bases for J; bases not matched to a gene: 12. Germline V lookup: CDR1 SGHKS, CDR2 YYEKEE (reference sequence). The CDR3 here is CASSLAGQGASLGYTF. CDR3 DNA: TGTGCCAGCAGCCTGGCCGGACAGGGGGCTTCGCTTGGCTACACCTTC.

This clonotype was seen a few times. V gene TRBV18 combines with J gene TRBJ1-2, with 9 bases that match TRBD1. The V gene end was trimmed by 8 bases and the J gene end by 4 bases; junction bases not matched to a gene: 8. CDR1 and CDR2 (germline): KGHSH, LQKENI. The CDR3 consists of 14 residues. The CDR3 here is CASQQDRGGYGYTF. In DNA, the CDR3 is TGTGCCAGCCAGCAGGACAGGGGTGGCTATGGCTACACCTTC.

This clonotype was detected many times. The rearrangement uses TRBV18 and TRBJ1-1; D remains unclear. The CDR3 loop spans 15 amino acids. The V and J ends lost 3 bases and 1 base respectively, with 12 bases between them. The germline CDR1 and CDR2 sequences are KGHSH and LQKENI. The CDR3, as DNA: TGTGCCAGCTCACCGTCTGCACAGCCGAACACTGAAGCTTTCTTT. Its translation is CASSPSAQPNTEAFF.

The CDR3 coding sequence is TGTGCCAGCAGCTACATAGCCGGGGGTGAGCAGTTCTTC. This encodes CASSYIAGGEQFF. The genes are TRBV11-2 and TRBJ2-1; D is possibly TRBD2 (6 bases). Trimming cost V 4 bases and J 9 bases, with 13 bases left between them. The germline CDR1 and CDR2 sequences are SGHAT and FQNNGV. The CDR3 consists of 13 residues.

This clonotype appeared many times. The chain couples TRBV12-3 or TRBV12-4 to TRBJ1-1, with 9 bases matching TRBD1. V shed 6 bases, J shed 8 bases, and the junction held 4 bases outside the gene matches. The CDR3 has 12 amino acids. The CDR3 region is CASSPGQGEAFF. DNA for the CDR3: TGTGCCAGCAGCCCGGGACAGGGAGAAGCTTTCTTT.

This rearrangement joins TRBV29-1 to TRBJ1-1; no reliable D call. V was pared by 3 bases and J by 0 bases, with 14 bases between. Germline loops: CDR1 SQVTM, CDR2 ANQGSEA. The CDR3 loop spans 15 amino acids. The CDR3 region is CSVDGTGSLNTEAFF. Here the CDR3 DNA reads TGCAGCGTTGACGGAACGGGGAGTTTGAACACTGAAGCTTTCTTT.

This clonotype was seen many times. The chain couples TRBV11-3 to TRBJ2-5, with 9 nucleotides matching TRBD1. From germline, CDR1 is SGHNT and CDR2 YENEEA. The trim removed 5 bases at V and 2 bases at J, leaving 6 bases unmatched. The CDR3 sequence is 15 residues long. CDR3: CASSNDRGYQETQYF. The CDR3 coding sequence is TGTGCCAGCAGCAACGACAGGGGGTATCAAGAGACCCAGTACTTC.